This TCR beta chain was observed in a study of T cell responses to AZD1222 COVID-19 vaccine. Study-level results: Donors were chiefly white British, with a greater number of females, and clonal diversity was perhaps underestimated. Close to half of all spike-specific TCRs reportedly target regions of the variants that are unmutated.

In the case of this clone: Its antigen is as yet unknown.

Between the trimmed V and J ends, which lost 5 bases and 3 bases, there was a span of 17 bases. CDR3 size: 15 residues. The germline CDR1 and CDR2 sequences are LGHNA and YNFKEQ. Assay: immunoSEQ multiplex PCR; the TCRdb copy retains only in-frame clones and omits some. The sample has 100,000 to 150,000 clones, roughly 91% seen once; the top ten hold 4% to 5.5%. The chain uses TRBV4-2 and TRBJ2-7; possibly TRBD2 for D (5 bases). This TCR was recovered from an adult in good health. Here the sequenced sample was peripheral blood, taken on day 0 of MenACWY control vaccination. In DNA form, the CDR3 reads TGTGCCAGCAGCTTTTCGGGTAGCGAGGTCTACGAGCAGTACTTC. Amino acids: CASSFSGSEVYEQYF.